Each of the 29 T cell receptor beta chains below was sequenced from the same sample in a study of response to subunit inactivated influenza vaccine. TCRdb fed the RT-PCR reads into MiXCR, producing one record per CDR3 protein. Altogether under 850,000 distinct CDR3 sequences are present, approximately 17% being singletons, with the ten largest covering roughly a tenth. The source material was PBMCs from blood, sampled less than 6 days after vaccination. Source of these receptors: a man aged 50-59 years who received an inactivated influenza vaccine.

This clonotype has just a few counts. The V gene is TRBV20-1, the J gene TRBJ2-7; 8 bases agree with TRBD1. Germline V gene lookup returns CDR1 DFQATT and CDR2 SNEGSKA (reference sequence). V lost 6 bases, J lost 4 bases, and 11 bases stayed unmatched. This CDR3 spans 14 amino acids. CDR3 region: CSAATGDRRYEQYF. In DNA form, the CDR3 reads TGCAGTGCAGCCACCGGGGACAGGAGATACGAGCAGTACTTC.

This chain links TRBV6-2 or TRBV6-3 with TRBJ1-5, with D perhaps matching TRBD1 (5 bases). Germline assignment: CDR1 MNHEY and CDR2 SVGEGT. The CDR3 totals 15 residues. V gave up 6 bases and J gave up 1 base, with 13 bases separating them. The CDR3: CASSAAGGSNQPQHF. The DNA of the CDR3 is TGTGCCAGCAGCGCCGCCGGGGGAAGCAATCAGCCCCAGCATTTT.

Details on this clonotype: The junction shows a germline mismatch at one end, possibly a read error. The V and J genes are TRBV5-1 and TRBJ2-7; TRBD1 might be the D (5 bases). Germline values: CDR1 SGHRS, CDR2 YFSETQ. The CDR3 has 14 amino acids. CDR3 DNA sequence: TGCTCCAGCAGCGTCGGTCAGGGTTTGTACGAGCAGTACTTC. Its translation: CSSSVGQGLYEQYF.

This clonotype was found a few times. The chain employs TRBV6-5 and TRBJ1-1; D is ambiguous. CDR1 is MNHEY, CDR2 SVGAGI, per germline. Trimming took off 2 bases at V and 4 bases at J, with 11 bases between the two ends. CDR3 length equals 14 residues. Here the CDR3 DNA reads TGTGCCAGCAGTTACGGAACCCCCACCACTGAAGCTTTCTTT. It codes for CASSYGTPTTEAFF.

The chain carries TRBV6-2 or TRBV6-3 and TRBJ1-5; 7 bases are shared with TRBD1. CDR1 is MNHEY and CDR2 is SVGEGT in the germline V gene. The ends lost 2 bases at V and 4 bases at J; junction bases unmatched: 8. The CDR3 covers 16 residues. The CDR3 is CASSYRDSFGNQPQHF. The DNA for the CDR3 is TGTGCCAGCAGTTACCGGGACAGCTTTGGGAATCAGCCCCAGCATTTT.

This rearrangement joins TRBV20-1 to TRBJ2-7; possibly TRBD1 for D (7 bases). CDR1 and CDR2 from the germline V gene are DFQATT and SNEGSKA (reference sequence). The CDR3 is 13 residues long. V shed 7 bases and J shed 1 base, with 14 bases lying between them. The CDR3 loop reads CSGQTGTSYEQYF. CDR3 bases: TGCAGTGGTCAGACAGGGACTTCCTACGAGCAGTACTTC.

The gene calls are TRBV27 and TRBJ2-5; D remains unclear. Germline CDR1 and CDR2: MNHEY and SMNVEV (reference sequence). There are 15 residues in the CDR3. Trimming left V 9 bases short and J 4 bases short, with 21 bases between. CDR3 residues: CARRTPDPERETQYF. The CDR3 DNA reads TGTGCCAGGCGGACCCCGGACCCTGAGAGAGAGACCCAGTACTTC.

CDR3 loop: CASSRTLCSYNEQFF. The CDR3 DNA sequence: TGTGCCAGCAGCAGGACCCTGTGCTCCTACAATGAGCAGTTCTTC. The chain is built from TRBV12-3 or TRBV12-4 and TRBJ2-1; D gene uncertain. The CDR3 covers 15 residues. Trimming removed 6 bases at V and 0 bases at J, with 12 bases between.

This clonotype was seen a few times. This chain uses TRBV12-3 or TRBV12-4 with TRBJ1-6; D call uncertain. The CDR3 loop spans 13 amino acids. With 5 bases removed from V and 5 bases from J, the gap between germline ends came to 7 bases. Here the CDR3 DNA reads TGTGCCAGCAGTATGACCGATAATTCACCCCTCCACTTT. Residues: CASSMTDNSPLHF.

The chain recombines TRBV15 with TRBJ1-4, with 10 bases identical to TRBD1. V was clipped by 5 bases and J by 7 bases; unmatched bases: 4. The CDR3 length is 14 residues. CDR1 LNHNV and CDR2 YYDKDF come from the germline V gene (reference sequence). DNA for the CDR3: TGTGCCACCAGCGCCCGGGACAGGGGTGAAAAACTGTTTTTT. Its translation: CATSARDRGEKLFF.

For this clonotype: Sequence at one end of the junction differs from germline and may be a read error. The chain has TRBV5-1 and TRBJ2-3, with D hard to call. The CDR3 is 15 amino acids. Germline CDR1 SGHRS, CDR2 YFSETQ. The CDR3 loop reads CASSLGNMGGDTHYF. In DNA, the CDR3 is TGCGCCAGCAGCTTGGGGAACATGGGTGGAGATACGCATTATTTT.

This clonotype turned up a few times. The CDR3 reads CASSSTGDFWQPQHF. CDR3 bases: TGTGCCAGCAGTTCAACAGGGGACTTCTGGCAGCCCCAGCATTTT. This chain uses TRBV28 with TRBJ1-5; 7 nucleotides align to TRBD1. The trim removed 4 bases at V and 7 bases at J, leaving 10 bases unmatched. The CDR3 has 15 amino acids. The germline V gene encodes CDR1 MDHEN and CDR2 SYDVKM.

The chain recombines TRBV10-1 with TRBJ2-6, with D perhaps matching TRBD1 or TRBD2 (5 bases each). This CDR3 has 16 amino acids. The germline V gene has CDR1 WNHNN and CDR2 SYGVQD (reference sequence). Trimming stripped 8 bases from V and 0 bases from J, with 14 bases between. CDR3 in amino acids: CASWFGGRSGANVLTF. CDR3 in DNA: TGCGCCAGCTGGTTTGGGGGTCGCTCTGGGGCCAACGTCCTGACTTTC.

This clonotype was picked up a small number of times. This sequence joins TRBV7-6 and TRBJ2-3; 9 bases fit TRBD2. CDR3 length equals 16 residues. CDR1 is SGHVS and CDR2 is FNYEAQ in the germline V gene. V trimming: 5 bases; J trimming: 0 bases; junction bases outside the gene matches: 6. CDR3 region: CASSRGGAISTDTQYF. The CDR3 nucleotides are TGTGCCAGCAGCCGCGGGGGGGCCATTAGCACAGATACGCAGTATTTT. Variable domain in full (rest from reference TRBV7-6 and TRBJ2-3): GAGVSQSPRYKVTKRGQDVALRCDPISGHVSLYWYRQALGQGPEFLTYFNYEAQQDKSGLPNDRFSAERPEGSISTLTIQRTEQRDSAMYRCASSRGGAISTDTQYFGPGTRLTVL.

The sample holds a few counts of this clonotype. CDR3 nucleotide sequence: TGCGCCAGCAGCTTCTCCCGGGACACCGACTACGAGCAGTACTTC. Protein product: CASSFSRDTDYEQYF. This chain links TRBV4-3 with TRBJ2-7; tentatively, D is TRBD1 (6 bases). Trimming took off 5 bases at V and 3 bases at J, with 17 bases between the two ends. The CDR3 extends over 15 amino acids. Germline V CDR1 and CDR2: LGHNA, YSLEER.

The chain uses TRBV7-2 and TRBJ2-7; unclear D gene. Trimming stripped 0 bases from V and 4 bases from J, with 7 bases between. The CDR3 spans 13 residues. Germline-derived CDR1 and CDR2 are SGHTA and FQGNSA. CDR3 protein: CASSLAARYEQYF. The CDR3 DNA sequence: TGTGCCAGCAGCTTAGCGGCAAGGTACGAGCAGTACTTC.

In this sample, this clonotype turned up a few times. The chain uses TRBV5-1 and TRBJ2-1; the match to TRBD2 covers 10 bases. CDR1 SGHRS and CDR2 YFSETQ come from the germline V gene. The ends lost 5 bases at V and 1 base at J; junction bases unmatched: 6. CDR3 length equals 16 residues. The CDR3 protein is CASRASGSRSYNEQFF. For the CDR3, the DNA is TGCGCCAGCAGGGCTAGCGGGAGTCGGTCCTACAATGAGCAGTTCTTC.

The rearrangement uses TRBV5-5 and TRBJ2-1, with TRBD2 matching 8 bases. The CDR3 contains 15 residues. Germline V gene sequence: CDR1 SGHKS, CDR2 YYEKEE (reference sequence). The trim removed 0 bases at V and 5 bases at J, leaving 4 bases unmatched. CDR3 in DNA: TGTGCCAGCAGCTTGGAGCGGGGGATTCACAATGAGCAGTTCTTC. It is translated as CASSLERGIHNEQFF.

This clonotype was counted between two and nine times. This chain links TRBV7-9 with TRBJ2-7; D assignment may be TRBD1 or TRBD2 (5 bases each). V was clipped by 4 bases and J by 0 bases, with 13 bases between them. The germline CDR1 and CDR2 sequences are SEHNR and FQNEAQ (reference sequence). This CDR3 comprises 15 residues. Here the CDR3 reads CASSSGTHLSYEQYF. CDR3 coding DNA: TGTGCCAGCAGCTCCGGGACGCACCTCTCCTACGAGCAGTACTTC.

This clonotype was seen more than once but under ten times. V usage is TRBV5-1 and J usage is TRBJ2-6; D gene uncertain. CDR1 SGHRS and CDR2 YFSETQ come from the germline V gene. The CDR3 length is 15 residues. With 5 bases removed from V and 0 bases from J, the gap between germline ends came to 9 bases. The CDR3 nucleotides are TGCGCCAGCAGGGTCTGGGTCTCTGGGGCCAACGTCCTGACTTTC. Translating it yields CASRVWVSGANVLTF.

The chain links TRBV11-1 to TRBJ2-7; TRBD2 aligns across 9 bases. J was trimmed by 2 bases and V by 1 base; bases with no gene match: 12. The germline V gene has CDR1 SGHAT and CDR2 FQDESV (reference sequence). The CDR3 is 18 amino acids. The CDR3 DNA follows: TGTGCCAGCAGCTTAGGAGAATTTAGCGGGAGTATAGCCTACGAGCAGTACTTC. It yields the protein CASSLGEFSGSIAYEQYF.

This clonotype has a handful of counts. The chain is built from TRBV10-3 and TRBJ1-1, with a weak D call TRBD1 (6 bases). CDR3 length: 14 amino acids. The V and J ends lost 3 bases and 1 base respectively, with 9 bases between them. Germline lookup yields CDR1 ENHRY and CDR2 SYGVKD. The CDR3 loop reads CAISDLRGNTEAFF. CDR3 sequence (DNA): TGTGCCATCAGTGATCTCAGGGGGAACACTGAAGCTTTCTTT.

The J gene is TRBJ1-2, the V gene TRBV29-1; D gene uncertain. The length of the CDR3 is 13 residues. V dropped 4 bases and J dropped 5 bases, with 14 bases sitting between them. Germline V gene lookup returns CDR1 SQVTM and CDR2 ANQGSEA. CDR3 nucleotides: TGCAGCGTTGCCGGGGTAGGATGGTATGGCTACACCTTC. It specifies CSVAGVGWYGYTF.

CDR3 sequence reads: CASSLSITEETQYF. CDR3 in DNA: TGTGCCAGCAGCTTAAGTATTACAGAAGAGACCCAGTACTTC. J is TRBJ2-5 and V is TRBV7-2; no reliable D call. This CDR3 has 14 residues. V was clipped by 2 bases and J by 3 bases, with 10 bases between them. Germline values: CDR1 SGHTA, CDR2 FQGNSA.

The chain uses TRBV12-3 or TRBV12-4 and TRBJ2-5; 7 bases are a match to TRBD2. The CDR3 has 14 residues. The trim removed 6 bases at V and 3 bases at J, leaving 7 bases unmatched. CDR3 protein: CASRTAGREETQYF. CDR3 bases: TGTGCCAGCAGGACCGCGGGGAGGGAAGAGACCCAGTACTTC.

V gene TRBV7-2 combines with J gene TRBJ2-2; 9 bases agree with TRBD1. The CDR3 sequence is 14 residues long. Germline trimming cut 5 bases from V and 5 bases from J; bases unmatched to any gene: 3. Germline CDR1 is SGHTA and CDR2 is FQGNSA. This chain's CDR3 is CASSMGQGTGELFF. CDR3 DNA: TGTGCCAGCAGCATGGGACAGGGTACCGGGGAGCTGTTTTTT.

This clonotype turned up a few times. The chain couples TRBV6-2 or TRBV6-3 to TRBJ2-1; 8 bases agree with TRBD2. CDR3 size: 16 residues. Germline CDR1 and CDR2: MNHEY and SVGEGT. The V gene end was trimmed by 7 bases and the J gene end by 9 bases; junction bases not matched to a gene: 17. CDR3: CASNFVTGTSFIEQFF. The CDR3 DNA reads as TGTGCCAGCAATTTCGTAACCGGGACTAGTTTCATTGAGCAGTTCTTC.

This clonotype was seen many times. The CDR3 DNA reads TGTGCCAGCAGTTCAGGATTCTCTGGAAACACCATATATTTT. Amino acids: CASSSGFSGNTIYF. V usage is TRBV6-5 and J usage is TRBJ1-3; the D is unclear. CDR1 is MNHEY and CDR2 is SVGAGI in the germline V gene. CDR3 size: 14 residues. Deletions cut 4 bases from V and 0 bases from J, with 7 bases between.

This clonotype was observed at least ten times. J is TRBJ2-1 and V is TRBV20-1; tentatively, D is TRBD2 (6 bases). Germline-derived CDR1 and CDR2 are DFQATT and SNEGSKA (reference sequence). Trimming pared 6 bases from V and 5 bases from J, leaving 17 bases between. CDR3 length equals 14 residues. The CDR3 here is CSAPTGTPDNEQFF. The CDR3 DNA is TGCAGTGCCCCGACCGGGACTCCGGACAATGAGCAGTTCTTC.